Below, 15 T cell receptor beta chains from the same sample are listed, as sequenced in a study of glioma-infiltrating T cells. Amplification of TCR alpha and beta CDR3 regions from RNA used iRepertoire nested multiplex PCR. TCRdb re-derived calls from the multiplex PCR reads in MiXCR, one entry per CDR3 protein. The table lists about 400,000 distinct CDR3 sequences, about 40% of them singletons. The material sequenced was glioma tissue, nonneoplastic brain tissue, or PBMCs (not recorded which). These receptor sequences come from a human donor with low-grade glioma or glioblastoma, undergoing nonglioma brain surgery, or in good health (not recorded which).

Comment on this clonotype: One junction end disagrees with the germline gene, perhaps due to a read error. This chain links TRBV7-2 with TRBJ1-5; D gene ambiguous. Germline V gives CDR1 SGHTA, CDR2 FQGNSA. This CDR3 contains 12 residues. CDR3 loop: CASSAQNQHQHF. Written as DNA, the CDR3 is TGTGCCAGCAGCGCCCAGAATCAGCACCAGCATTTT.

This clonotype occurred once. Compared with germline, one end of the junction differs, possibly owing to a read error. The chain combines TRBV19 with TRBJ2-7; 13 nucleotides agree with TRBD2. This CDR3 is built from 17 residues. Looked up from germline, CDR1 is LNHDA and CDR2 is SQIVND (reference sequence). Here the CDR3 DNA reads TGTGCCAGTAGTATCCGGACTAGCGGGAGAGTTTACCACGAGCGGTACTTC. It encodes CASSIRTSGRVYHERYF.

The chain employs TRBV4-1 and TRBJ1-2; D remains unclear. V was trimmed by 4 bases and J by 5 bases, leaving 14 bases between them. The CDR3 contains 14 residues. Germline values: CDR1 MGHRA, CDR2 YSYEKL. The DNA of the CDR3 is TGCGCCAGCAGCCCCGCTTTTTCCGAATATGGCTACACCTTC. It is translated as CASSPAFSEYGYTF.

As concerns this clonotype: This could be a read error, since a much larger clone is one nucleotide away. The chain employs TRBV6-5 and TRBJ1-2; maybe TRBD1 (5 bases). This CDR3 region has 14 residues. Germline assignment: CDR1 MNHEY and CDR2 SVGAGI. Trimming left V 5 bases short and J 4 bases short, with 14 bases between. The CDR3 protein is CASSNPYGAYGYTF. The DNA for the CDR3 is TGTGCCAGCAGTAACCCGTACGGGGCCTATGGCTACACCTTC.

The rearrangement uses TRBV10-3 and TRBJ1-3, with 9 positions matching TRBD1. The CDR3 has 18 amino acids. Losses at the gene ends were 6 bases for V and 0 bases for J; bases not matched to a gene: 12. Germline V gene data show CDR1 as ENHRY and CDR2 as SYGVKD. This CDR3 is CAIRIPGQGIGSGNTIYF. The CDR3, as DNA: TGTGCCATCAGGATTCCGGGACAGGGTATCGGCTCTGGAAACACCATATATTTT.

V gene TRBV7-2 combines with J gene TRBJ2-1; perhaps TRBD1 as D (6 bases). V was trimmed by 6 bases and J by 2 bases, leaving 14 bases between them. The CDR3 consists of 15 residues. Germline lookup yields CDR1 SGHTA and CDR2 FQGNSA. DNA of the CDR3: TGTGCCAGCAGTCCCACAGGGCAAGCCTACAATGAGCAGTTCTTC. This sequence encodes CASSPTGQAYNEQFF.

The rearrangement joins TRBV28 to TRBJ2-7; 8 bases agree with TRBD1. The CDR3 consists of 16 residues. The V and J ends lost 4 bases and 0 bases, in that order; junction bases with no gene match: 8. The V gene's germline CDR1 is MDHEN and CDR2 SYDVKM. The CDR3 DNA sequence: TGTGCCAGCAGTTCACTCAGGGGGCCTGGCTCCTACGAGCAGTACTTC. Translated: CASSSLRGPGSYEQYF.

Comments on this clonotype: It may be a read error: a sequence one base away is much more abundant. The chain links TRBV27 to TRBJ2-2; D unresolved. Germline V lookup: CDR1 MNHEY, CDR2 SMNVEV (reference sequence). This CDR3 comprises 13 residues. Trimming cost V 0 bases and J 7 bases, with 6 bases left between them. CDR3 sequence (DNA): TGTGCCAGCAGTTTATCATCCGACGGGGAGCTGTTTTTT. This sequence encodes CASSLSSDGELFF.

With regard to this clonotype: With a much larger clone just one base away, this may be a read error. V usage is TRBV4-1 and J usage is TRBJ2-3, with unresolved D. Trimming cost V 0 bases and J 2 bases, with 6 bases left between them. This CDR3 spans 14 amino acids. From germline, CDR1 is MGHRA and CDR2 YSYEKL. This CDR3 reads CASSQDGFTDTQYF. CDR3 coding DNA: TGCGCCAGCAGCCAAGATGGCTTCACAGATACGCAGTATTTT.

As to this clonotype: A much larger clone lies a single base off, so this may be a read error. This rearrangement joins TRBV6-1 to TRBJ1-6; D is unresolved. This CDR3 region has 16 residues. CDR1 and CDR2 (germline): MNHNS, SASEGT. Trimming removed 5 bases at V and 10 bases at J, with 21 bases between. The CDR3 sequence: CASSHSRTTLRSPLHF. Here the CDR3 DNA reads TGTGCCAGCAGTCACTCTCGGACCACCCTCAGGTCACCCCTCCACTTT.

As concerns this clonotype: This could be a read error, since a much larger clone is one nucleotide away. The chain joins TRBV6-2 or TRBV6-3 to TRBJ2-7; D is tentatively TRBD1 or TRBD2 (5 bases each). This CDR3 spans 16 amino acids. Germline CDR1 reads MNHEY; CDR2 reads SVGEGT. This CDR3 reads CASRNLKGTRYYELYF. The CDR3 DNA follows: TGTGCCAGCAGAAACCTAAAGGGGACCCGTTACTACGAGCTGTACTTC.

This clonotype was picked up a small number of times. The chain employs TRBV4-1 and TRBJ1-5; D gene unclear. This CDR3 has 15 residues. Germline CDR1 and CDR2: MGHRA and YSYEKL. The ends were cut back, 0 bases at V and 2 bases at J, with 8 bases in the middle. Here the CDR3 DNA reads TGCGCCAGCAGCCAAGATATAAGCCGCAATCAGCCCCAGCATTTT. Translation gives CASSQDISRNQPQHF.

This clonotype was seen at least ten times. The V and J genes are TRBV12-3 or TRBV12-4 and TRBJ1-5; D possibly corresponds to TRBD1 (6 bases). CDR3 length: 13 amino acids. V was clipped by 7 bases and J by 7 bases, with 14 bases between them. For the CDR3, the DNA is TGTGCCAGCACCCCAGGGGAGGGACAGCCCCAGCATTTT. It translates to CASTPGEGQPQHF.

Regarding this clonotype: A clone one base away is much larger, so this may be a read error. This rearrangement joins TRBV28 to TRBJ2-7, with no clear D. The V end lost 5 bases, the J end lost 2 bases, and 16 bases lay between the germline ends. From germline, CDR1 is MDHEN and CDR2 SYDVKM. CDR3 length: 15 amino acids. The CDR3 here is CASSPLVAAPYEQYF. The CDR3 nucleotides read TGTGCCAGCAGTCCCCTCGTGGCCGCTCCCTACGAGCAGTACTTC. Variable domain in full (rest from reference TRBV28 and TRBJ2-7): DVKVTQSSRYLVKRTGEKVFLECVQDMDHENMFWYRQDPGLGLRLIYFSYDVKMKEKGDIPEGYSVSREKKERFSLILESASTNQTSMYLCASSPLVAAPYEQYFGPGTRLTVT.

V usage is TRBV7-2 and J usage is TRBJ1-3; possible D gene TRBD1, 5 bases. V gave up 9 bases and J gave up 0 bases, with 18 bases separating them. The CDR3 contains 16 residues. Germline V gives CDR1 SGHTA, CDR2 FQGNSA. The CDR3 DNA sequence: TGTGCCAGTACGACTGAAGGGGCAGGCTCTGGAAACACCATATATTTT. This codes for CASTTEGAGSGNTIYF.